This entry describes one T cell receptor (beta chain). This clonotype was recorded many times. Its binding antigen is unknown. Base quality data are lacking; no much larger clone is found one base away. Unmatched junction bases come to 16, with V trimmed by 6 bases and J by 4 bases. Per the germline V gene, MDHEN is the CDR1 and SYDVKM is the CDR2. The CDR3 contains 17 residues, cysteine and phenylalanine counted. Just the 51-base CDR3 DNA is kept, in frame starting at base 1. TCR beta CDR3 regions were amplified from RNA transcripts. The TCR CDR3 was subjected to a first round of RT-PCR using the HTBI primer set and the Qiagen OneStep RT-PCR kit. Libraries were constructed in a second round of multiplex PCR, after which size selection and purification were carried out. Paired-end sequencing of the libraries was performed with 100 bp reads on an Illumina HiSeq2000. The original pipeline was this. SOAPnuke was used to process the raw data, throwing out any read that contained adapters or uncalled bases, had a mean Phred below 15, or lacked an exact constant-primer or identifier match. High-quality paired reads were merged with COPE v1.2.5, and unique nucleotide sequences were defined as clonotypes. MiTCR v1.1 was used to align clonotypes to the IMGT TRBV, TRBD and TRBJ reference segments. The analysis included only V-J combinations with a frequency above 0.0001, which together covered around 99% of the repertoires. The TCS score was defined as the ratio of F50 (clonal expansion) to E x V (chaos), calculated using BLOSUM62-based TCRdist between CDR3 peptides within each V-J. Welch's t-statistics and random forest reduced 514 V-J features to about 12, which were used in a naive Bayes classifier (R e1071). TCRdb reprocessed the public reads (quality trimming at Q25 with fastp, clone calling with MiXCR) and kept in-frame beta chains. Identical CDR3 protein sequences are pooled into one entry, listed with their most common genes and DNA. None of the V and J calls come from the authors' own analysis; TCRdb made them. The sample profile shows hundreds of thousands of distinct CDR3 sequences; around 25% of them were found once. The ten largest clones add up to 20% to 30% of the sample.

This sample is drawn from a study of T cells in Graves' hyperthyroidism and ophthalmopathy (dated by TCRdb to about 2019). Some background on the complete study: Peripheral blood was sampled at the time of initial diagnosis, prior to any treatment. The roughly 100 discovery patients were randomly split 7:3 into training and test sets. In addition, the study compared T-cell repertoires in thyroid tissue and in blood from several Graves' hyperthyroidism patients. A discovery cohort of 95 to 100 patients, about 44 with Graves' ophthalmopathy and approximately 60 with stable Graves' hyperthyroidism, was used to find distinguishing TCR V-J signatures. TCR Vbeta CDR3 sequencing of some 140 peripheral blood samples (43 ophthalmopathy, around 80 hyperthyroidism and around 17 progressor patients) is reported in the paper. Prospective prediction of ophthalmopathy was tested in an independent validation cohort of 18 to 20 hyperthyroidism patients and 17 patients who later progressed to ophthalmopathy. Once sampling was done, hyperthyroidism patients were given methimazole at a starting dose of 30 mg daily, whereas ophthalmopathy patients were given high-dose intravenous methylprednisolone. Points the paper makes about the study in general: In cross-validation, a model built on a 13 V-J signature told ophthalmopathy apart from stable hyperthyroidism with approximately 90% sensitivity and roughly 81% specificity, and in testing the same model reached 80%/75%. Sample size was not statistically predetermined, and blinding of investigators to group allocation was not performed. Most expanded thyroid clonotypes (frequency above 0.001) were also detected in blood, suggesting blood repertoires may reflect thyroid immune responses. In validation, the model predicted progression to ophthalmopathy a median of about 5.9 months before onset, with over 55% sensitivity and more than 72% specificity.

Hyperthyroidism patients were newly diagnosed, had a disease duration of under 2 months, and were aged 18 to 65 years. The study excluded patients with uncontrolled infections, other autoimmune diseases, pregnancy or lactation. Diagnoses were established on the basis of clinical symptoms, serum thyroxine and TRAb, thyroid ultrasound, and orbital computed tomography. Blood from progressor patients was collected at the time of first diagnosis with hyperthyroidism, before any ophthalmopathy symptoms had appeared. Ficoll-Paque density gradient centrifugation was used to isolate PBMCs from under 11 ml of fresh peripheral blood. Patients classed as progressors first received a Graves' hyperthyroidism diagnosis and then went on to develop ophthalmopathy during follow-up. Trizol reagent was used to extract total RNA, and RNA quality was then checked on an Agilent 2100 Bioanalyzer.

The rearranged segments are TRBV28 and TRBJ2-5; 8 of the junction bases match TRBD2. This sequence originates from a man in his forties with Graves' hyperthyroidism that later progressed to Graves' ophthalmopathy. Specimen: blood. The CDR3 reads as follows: CASSIGLAKGRRETQYF. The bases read TGTGCCAGCAGCATAGGACTAGCCAAGGGTCGACGAGAGACCCAGTACTTC.